The 23 T cell receptor beta chains presented below share a single source sample, sequenced in a study of blood T cells in healthy people across ages. PCR was performed a second time for about 7 to 11 cycles using a sample-barcoded 5' primer and a J-beta primer mix. TCRdb re-analysed the 5' RACE reads in MiXCR, keeping a single row per CDR3 protein. The data contain about 1.4 million distinct CDR3 sequences, roughly 64% of them singletons. Material: blood. Receptors originate from a man between 18 and 29 years old in good health.

V gene TRBV9 combines with J gene TRBJ2-1; possibly TRBD1 or TRBD2 for D (7 bases each). V shed 4 bases and J shed 4 bases, with 18 bases lying between them. Germline-derived CDR1 and CDR2 are SGDLS and YYNGEE. The CDR3 totals 16 residues. The CDR3 bases are TGTGCCAGCAGCCCCCGACAGGGCGGGGGTTACAATGAGCAGTTCTTC. Amino acid sequence: CASSPRQGGGYNEQFF.

The CDR3 protein is CASSHVGGPVNTEAFF. In DNA form, the CDR3 reads TGTGCCAGCAGCCACGTGGGGGGACCAGTGAACACTGAAGCTTTCTTT. V usage is TRBV6-2 or TRBV6-3 and J usage is TRBJ1-1; TRBD1 might be the D (5 bases). The CDR3 loop spans 16 amino acids. The V gene lost 6 bases and the J gene lost 0 bases, with 17 bases spanning the gap. Per germline, CDR1 MNHEY and CDR2 SVGEGT.

The rearrangement uses TRBV7-2 and TRBJ2-4; D is perhaps TRBD1 (6 bases). The CDR3 spans 14 residues. V shed 1 base and J shed 8 bases, with 12 bases lying between them. Germline values: CDR1 SGHTA, CDR2 FQGNSA. CDR3 sequence (DNA): TGTGCCAGCAGCTTAGTACAGGGTAGGCACATTCAGTACTTC. Amino acid sequence: CASSLVQGRHIQYF.

The rearrangement uses TRBV10-3 and TRBJ1-4; 8 nucleotides match TRBD1. The CDR3 contains 14 residues. The germline V gene has CDR1 ENHRY and CDR2 SYGVKD. V was pared by 0 bases and J by 8 bases, with 2 bases of the junction left unmatched. The DNA for the CDR3 is TGTGCCATCAGTGAGTCGGGGACAGGAGAAAAACTGTTTTTT. Its translation: CAISESGTGEKLFF.

The V gene is TRBV5-1, the J gene TRBJ2-5; TRBD1 matches at 9 bases. CDR1 and CDR2 (germline): SGHRS, YFSETQ. V shed 4 bases and J 0 bases; nucleotides not matched to a gene: 7. The length of the CDR3 is 16 residues. The CDR3 sequence: CASSVLGQGNQETQYF. CDR3 nucleotides: TGCGCCAGCAGCGTGTTGGGACAGGGAAACCAAGAGACCCAGTACTTC.

In DNA form, the CDR3 reads TGCGCCAGCAGCCCAATTACATCAAGCGAGCCCCACTACGAGCAGTACTTC. As protein: CASSPITSSEPHYEQYF. The V gene is TRBV5-1, the J gene TRBJ2-7; D is undetermined. Germline CDR1 is SGHRS and CDR2 is YFSETQ. This CDR3 spans 17 amino acids. V was trimmed by 4 bases and J by 3 bases, leaving 23 bases between them.

The CDR3 loop is CSAKGQGTEKLFF. Here the CDR3 DNA reads TGCAGTGCAAAGGGACAGGGCACTGAAAAACTGTTTTTT. The rearrangement links TRBV20-1 to TRBJ1-4; 9 positions match TRBD1. This CDR3 spans 13 amino acids. The germline CDR1 and CDR2 sequences are DFQATT and SNEGSKA (reference sequence). Germline trimming cut 6 bases from V and 7 bases from J; bases unmatched to any gene: 6.

V and J are TRBV5-1 and TRBJ2-1, with D possibly TRBD2 on 6 matching bases. V lost 7 bases, J lost 7 bases, and 15 bases lay in between. Germline CDR1 reads SGHRS; CDR2 reads YFSETQ. CDR3 size: 13 residues. The CDR3 protein is CASGDLGGNEQFF. The CDR3, as DNA: TGCGCCAGCGGTGACCTGGGGGGAAATGAGCAGTTCTTC.

This clonotype was picked up a small number of times. The chain combines TRBV29-1 with TRBJ2-3; D gene ambiguous. The germline gives CDR1 SQVTM, CDR2 ANQGSEA. This CDR3 has 13 amino acids. With 4 bases removed from V and 1 base from J, the gap between germline ends came to 9 bases. The CDR3 DNA reads TGCAGCGTTGCGGACCCGGGCACAGATACGCAGTATTTT. It codes for CSVADPGTDTQYF.

This rearrangement joins TRBV11-2 to TRBJ2-2; D possibly corresponds to TRBD2 (5 bases). CDR1 and CDR2 (germline): SGHAT, FQNNGV. The ends were cut back, 5 bases at V and 5 bases at J, with 12 bases in the middle. This CDR3 has 14 residues. CDR3 DNA sequence: TGTGCCAGCAGCCTCACTAGAGCTACCGGGGAGCTGTTTTTT. This translates into CASSLTRATGELFF.

This chain connects TRBV5-1 to TRBJ1-1, with D tentatively TRBD1 (6 bases). The V end lost 0 bases, the J end lost 0 bases, and 12 bases lay between the germline ends. This CDR3 is built from 16 residues. Germline CDR1 reads SGHRS; CDR2 reads YFSETQ. CDR3 coding DNA: TGCGCCAGCAGCTTGGGGGCAGGGGCCTTGAACACTGAAGCTTTCTTT. This gives the protein CASSLGAGALNTEAFF.

This clonotype has just a few counts. The chain carries TRBV5-1 and TRBJ1-2, with D possibly matching TRBD1 (5 bases). V lost 2 bases and J lost 5, with 16 bases in between. Looked up from germline, CDR1 is SGHRS and CDR2 is YFSETQ. This CDR3 comprises 15 residues. The CDR3 sequence is CASSLKGAPLYGYTF. The CDR3, as DNA: TGCGCCAGCAGCTTAAAAGGGGCCCCGCTTTATGGCTACACCTTC.

The chain couples TRBV15 to TRBJ2-5; 10 bases line up with TRBD2. The end of the DNA aligns better with TRBJ2-7, so the J call may be wrong. The CDR3 loop spans 14 amino acids. The germline gives CDR1 LNHNV, CDR2 YYDKDF (reference sequence). DNA for the CDR3: TGTGCCACCAGCAGAACTAGCGGGGCCTACGAGCAGTACTTC. Protein sequence: CATSRTSGAYEQYF.

This clonotype occurred a few times. The chain uses TRBV29-1 and TRBJ1-6; D uncertain. Germline values: CDR1 SQVTM, CDR2 ANQGSEA. V was clipped by 5 bases and J by 0 bases, with 5 bases between them. CDR3 size: 13 residues. The CDR3 reads CSVQSSYNSPLHF. Here the CDR3 DNA reads TGCAGCGTTCAAAGCTCCTATAATTCACCCCTCCACTTT.

V and J are TRBV29-1 and TRBJ2-1; the D gene is possibly TRBD1 (6 bases). Trimming took 7 bases from V and 8 from J, leaving 12 bases between them. This CDR3 region has 11 residues. Germline V gene sequence: CDR1 SQVTM, CDR2 ANQGSEA. CDR3 amino acids: CSDRTGYEQFF. In nucleotides, the CDR3 is TGCAGCGATCGAACAGGGTATGAGCAGTTCTTC.

The V gene is TRBV7-9, the J gene TRBJ2-5; D is possibly TRBD1 or TRBD2 (5 bases each). The J call is doubtful: the DNA matches TRBJ2-7 better. The length of the CDR3 is 14 residues. Per germline, CDR1 SEHNR and CDR2 FQNEAQ (reference sequence). CDR3 DNA sequence: TGTGCCAGCAGCCTGGGGCAGGGACGTCGCGAGCAGTACTTC. Protein product: CASSLGQGRREQYF.

The genes are TRBV2 and TRBJ2-5; D is undetermined. The germline gives CDR1 SNHLY, CDR2 FYNNEI. This CDR3 contains 12 residues. Trimming took off 7 bases at V and 5 bases at J, with 11 bases between the two ends. The CDR3 DNA follows: TGTGCCAGCACCGACCCCGGGGAGACCCAGTACTTC. It yields the protein CASTDPGETQYF.

This clonotype was observed a few times. At one end, the junction sequence differs from germline, possibly due to a read error. V usage is TRBV12-3 or TRBV12-4 and J usage is TRBJ1-2; 8 bases match TRBD1. The length of the CDR3 is 14 residues. CDR3 region: CASSLVRGLNGYTF. The CDR3 region has the DNA TGTGCCAGCAGCTTAGTCAGGGGGCTGAATGGCTACACCTTC.

The chain links TRBV2 to TRBJ2-5; D is possibly TRBD1 or TRBD2 (5 bases each). V lost 9 bases and J lost 3, with 17 bases in between. This CDR3 is built from 14 residues. The germline V gene has CDR1 SNHLY and CDR2 FYNNEI. The CDR3 reads CARTKRDGEETQYF. In DNA form, the CDR3 reads TGTGCCAGGACTAAACGGGACGGGGAAGAGACCCAGTACTTC.

The CDR3 coding sequence is TGCGCCAGCAGCTGGCAGGGCTCTGGGGCCAACGTCCTGACTTTC. Translating it yields CASSWQGSGANVLTF. V usage is TRBV4-1 and J usage is TRBJ2-6; possibly TRBD1 for D (5 bases). The germline V gene has CDR1 MGHRA and CDR2 YSYEKL. This CDR3 has 15 amino acids. V was shortened by 5 bases and J by 0 bases, with 8 bases between the two germline ends.

Points on this clonotype: Its ends do not fully match the called genes, so a read error is possible. The rearrangement joins TRBV15 to TRBJ2-3; D might be TRBD1 (5 bases). The CDR3 has 13 amino acids. Germline CDR1 reads LNHNV; CDR2 reads YYDKDF (reference sequence). Written as DNA, the CDR3 is TGTACCACTTCGACAGAGAGCACAGATACGCAGTATTTT. Encoded protein: CTTSTESTDTQYF.

This chain uses TRBV20-1 with TRBJ1-1; D ambiguous. Trimming took 3 bases from V and 0 from J, leaving 11 bases between them. This CDR3 is 14 amino acids long. Germline lookup yields CDR1 DFQATT and CDR2 SNEGSKA (reference sequence). CDR3: CSARGGSVNTEAFF. The CDR3 DNA sequence: TGCAGTGCTAGGGGAGGTTCGGTGAACACTGAAGCTTTCTTT.

This clonotype was observed a few times. A clone one base away is much larger, so this may be a read error. The rearrangement links TRBV20-1 to TRBJ2-5, with D perhaps being TRBD1 or TRBD2 (6 bases each). V lost 3 bases and J 11 bases, leaving 16 bases between the germline ends. Germline CDR1 is DFQATT and CDR2 is SNEGSKA (reference sequence). This CDR3 is 12 amino acids long. CDR3 amino acids: CSARMRDIEQYF. In DNA, the CDR3 is TGCAGTGCTAGGATGCGGGACATTGAGCAGTACTTC.